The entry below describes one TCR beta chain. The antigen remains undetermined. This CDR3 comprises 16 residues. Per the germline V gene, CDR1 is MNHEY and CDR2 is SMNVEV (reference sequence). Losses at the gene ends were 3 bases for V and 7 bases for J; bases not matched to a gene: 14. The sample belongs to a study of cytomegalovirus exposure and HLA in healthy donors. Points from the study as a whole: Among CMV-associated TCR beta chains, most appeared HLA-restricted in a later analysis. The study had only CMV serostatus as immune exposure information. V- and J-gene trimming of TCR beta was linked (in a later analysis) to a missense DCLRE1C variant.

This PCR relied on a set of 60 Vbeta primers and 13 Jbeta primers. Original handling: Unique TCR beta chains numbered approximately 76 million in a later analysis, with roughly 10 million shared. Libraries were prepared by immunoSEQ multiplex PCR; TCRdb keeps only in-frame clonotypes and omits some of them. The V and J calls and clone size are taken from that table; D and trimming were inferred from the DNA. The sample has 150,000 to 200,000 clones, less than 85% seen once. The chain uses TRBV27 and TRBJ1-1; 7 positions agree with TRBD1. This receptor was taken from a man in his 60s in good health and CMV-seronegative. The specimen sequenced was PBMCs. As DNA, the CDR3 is TGTGCCAGCAGTTTCCTCCCGGGACAGAGAGCATTTGAAGCTTTCTTT. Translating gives CASSFLPGQRAFEAFF.